The 26 T cell receptor beta chains listed next were all sequenced from one sample in a study of shared T cell receptors in the human thymus. Produced via immunoSEQ multiplex PCR; TCRdb's table is partial and in-frame only. This sample yields hundreds of thousands of clones, of which around 87% are seen a single time; approximately 0.0097% belongs to the top ten. The same data also went into a second study, on human thymus T cells.

Sample: thymocytes. The receptor source for this set is a boy under two years old with a congenital heart defect.

The count of this clone is one. The chain employs TRBV7-5 and TRBJ2-2; no DNA check was done on the table's D call, TRBD1. TRBV7-5 is deemed a pseudogene. The CDR3 totals 17 residues. The CDR3 DNA is TGTGTCAGAAGCATCGACAGGGTCTCTTCGAACACCGGGGAGCTGTTTTTT. It is translated as CVRSIDRVSSNTGELFF.

V gene TRBV4-3 combines with J gene TRBJ2-3; TRBD2 agrees at 7 bases. There are 20 residues in the CDR3. The trim removed 0 bases at V and 1 base at J, leaving 16 bases unmatched. Germline V gives CDR1 LGHNA, CDR2 YSLEER. For the CDR3, the DNA is TGCGCCAGCAGCCAAGATATGCGGGAGAGCGCAGCTACAGGCACAGATACGCAGTATTTT. Its protein is CASSQDMRESAATGTDTQYF.

This chain joins TRBV19 and TRBJ1-1, with TRBD1 identical over 9 bases. V shed 5 bases and J 6 bases; nucleotides not matched to a gene: 4. Germline V gene lookup returns CDR1 LNHDA and CDR2 SQIVND (reference sequence). The CDR3 has 13 residues. The CDR3 is CASSLGQGPEAFF. In DNA form, the CDR3 reads TGTGCCAGTAGTTTGGGACAGGGACCTGAAGCTTTCTTT.

V is TRBV10-1 and J is TRBJ2-5; D is possibly TRBD2 (5 bases). V was cut by 3 bases and J by 3 bases, with 8 bases left in between. The CDR3 contains 13 residues. Germline V CDR1 and CDR2: WNHNN, SYGVQD (reference sequence). This CDR3 is CASSEQAEETQYF. CDR3 bases: TGCGCCAGCAGTGAACAAGCGGAAGAGACCCAGTACTTC.

This sequence joins TRBV27 and TRBJ2-1; TRBD1 matches 8 bases. The V and J ends lost 6 bases and 0 bases, in that order; junction bases with no gene match: 7. Germline V gives CDR1 MNHEY, CDR2 SMNVEV (reference sequence). The CDR3 is made up of 16 amino acids. CDR3: CASRGQALSSYNEQFF. Here the CDR3 DNA reads TGTGCCAGCAGGGGACAGGCCCTCAGCTCCTACAATGAGCAGTTCTTC.

The V gene is TRBV4-3, the J gene TRBJ1-3; 9 bases map to TRBD1. V was pared by 1 base and J by 0 bases, with 10 bases of the junction left unmatched. The CDR3 contains 19 residues. CDR1 is LGHNA and CDR2 is YSLEER in the germline V gene. The CDR3 DNA reads as TGCGCCAGCAGCCAAGGGGACAGGGAAATGGGGAGCTCTGGAAACACCATATATTTT. Translated: CASSQGDREMGSSGNTIYF.

The chain has TRBV11-1 and TRBJ1-6; 7 bases line up with TRBD1. V gave up 5 bases and J gave up 7 bases; unmatched junction bases: 11. Germline V gives CDR1 SGHAT, CDR2 FQDESV (reference sequence). This CDR3 is built from 16 residues. The DNA for the CDR3 is TGTGCCAGCAGCCAAGAGGTTGACAGGGCGAATTCACCCCTCCACTTT. This sequence encodes CASSQEVDRANSPLHF.

The sample holds one count of this clone. The sample contains more than one DNA sequence encoding this CDR3. The chain links TRBV5-6 to TRBJ2-1, with D tentatively TRBD1 (5 bases). With 0 bases removed from V and 8 bases from J, the gap between germline ends came to 18 bases. The germline CDR1 and CDR2 sequences are SGHDT and YYEEEE. This CDR3 region has 16 residues. The CDR3, as DNA: TGTGCCAGCAGCTTGGCTGGGTGGGCCAGGGCCGATGAGCAGTTCTTC. Translated: CASSLAGWARADEQFF.

The table lists this clone with a count of one. The gene calls are TRBV4-3 and TRBJ2-3, with unresolved D. V dropped 0 bases and J dropped 1 base, with 14 bases sitting between them. CDR3 size: 17 residues. The germline CDR1 and CDR2 sequences are LGHNA and YSLEER. The CDR3 spells CASSQDSRKKGTDTQYF. The CDR3 nucleotides read TGCGCCAGCAGCCAAGACTCTAGAAAAAAAGGCACAGATACGCAGTATTTT.

V is TRBV10-3 and J is TRBJ2-7, with 14 positions matching TRBD2. V dropped 6 bases and J dropped 6; count of bases not matched to a gene: 7. The CDR3 consists of 15 residues. Germline CDR1 is ENHRY and CDR2 is SYGVKD. The CDR3 region is CAISDPGLAGVEQYF. Here the CDR3 DNA reads TGTGCCATCAGCGATCCGGGACTAGCGGGAGTCGAGCAGTACTTC.

The chain is built from TRBV5-6 and TRBJ1-5; 10 nucleotides line up with TRBD1. V shed 3 bases, J shed 2 bases, and the junction held 2 bases outside the gene matches. This CDR3 region has 15 residues. Germline CDR1 is SGHDT and CDR2 is YYEEEE. The CDR3 loop is CASSSGQGGNQPQHF. Written as DNA, the CDR3 is TGTGCCAGCAGCTCCGGACAGGGGGGCAATCAGCCCCAGCATTTT.

This chain uses TRBV9 with TRBJ2-7; 9 nucleotides match TRBD2. Trimming took 4 bases from V and 8 from J; bases not matched to a gene: 22. CDR1 is SGDLS and CDR2 is YYNGEE in the germline V gene. The CDR3 loop spans 18 amino acids. The chain's CDR3 is CASSPAGGQRRGYKKQYF. CDR3 nucleotides: TGTGCCAGCAGCCCGGCGGGGGGGCAGAGGCGGGGGTATAAGAAGCAGTACTTC.

This chain joins TRBV11-2 and TRBJ1-1; TRBD1 matches at 8 bases. V was clipped by 5 bases and J by 3 bases; unmatched bases: 8. Germline-derived CDR1 and CDR2 are SGHAT and FQNNGV. The CDR3 runs to 15 residues. The CDR3 DNA sequence: TGTGCCAGCAGCCCCCGAACAGGGGGAGACACTGAAGCTTTCTTT. Translating gives CASSPRTGGDTEAFF.

The chain combines TRBV5-1 with TRBJ2-5; TRBD1 agrees at 9 bases. V lost 0 bases and J lost 1; bases outside the gene matches: 4. From germline, CDR1 is SGHRS and CDR2 YFSETQ. This CDR3 has 16 residues. CDR3 coding DNA: TGCGCCAGCAGCTTGGAGGTGACAGGGGGCCAAGAGACCCAGTACTTC. Its translation: CASSLEVTGGQETQYF.

The J gene is TRBJ1-2, the V gene TRBV29-1, with 7 bases fitting TRBD1. V lost 1 base and J lost 4; bases outside the gene matches: 9. From germline, CDR1 is SQVTM and CDR2 ANQGSEA. This CDR3 is built from 15 residues. DNA for the CDR3: TGCAGCGTTGAAGTCCGGACAGGCTTGATCTATGGCTACACCTTC. Protein sequence: CSVEVRTGLIYGYTF. Variable domain in full (rest from reference TRBV29-1 and TRBJ1-2): SAVISQKPSRDICQRGTSLTIQCQVDSQVTMMFWYRQQPGQSLTLIATANQGSEATYESGFVIDKFPISRPNLTFSTLTVSNMSPEDSSIYLCSVEVRTGLIYGYTFGSGTRLTVV.

V and J are TRBV19 and TRBJ2-7, with D perhaps TRBD2 (6 bases). Trimming stripped 4 bases from V and 2 bases from J, with 12 bases between. Germline CDR1 and CDR2: LNHDA and SQIVND (reference sequence). This CDR3 region has 14 residues. The CDR3 coding sequence is TGTGCCAGTAGTAGGAGGGCAAACCCCTACGAGCAGTACTTC. It encodes CASSRRANPYEQYF.

The V call is TRBV18, the J call TRBJ1-4; D is perhaps TRBD1 (5 bases). Trimming cost V 1 base and J 4 bases, with 10 bases left between them. This CDR3 region has 15 residues. CDR1 is KGHSH, CDR2 LQKENI, per germline. The CDR3 sequence: CASSPLGHHNEKLFF. The CDR3 DNA reads as TGTGCCAGCTCACCACTTGGACACCATAATGAAAAACTGTTTTTT.

V gene TRBV10-2 combines with J gene TRBJ2-3, with D uncertain. Trimming took 10 bases from V and 2 from J, leaving 13 bases between them. This CDR3 spans 13 amino acids. Germline-derived CDR1 and CDR2 are WSHSY and SAAADI. The CDR3 loop reads CATNAQITDTQYF. The CDR3 DNA is TGCGCCACCAATGCTCAGATCACAGATACGCAGTATTTT.

This chain links TRBV2 with TRBJ2-2; D is unresolved. CDR1 is SNHLY, CDR2 FYNNEI, per germline. Trimming left V 1 base short and J 6 bases short, with 12 bases between. The CDR3 is made up of 15 amino acids. CDR3 nucleotide sequence: TGTGCCAGCAGTGAAGAAGTCTTCCCGGCCGGGGAGCTGTTTTTT. Its protein is CASSEEVFPAGELFF.

V usage is TRBV25-1 and J usage is TRBJ2-7; the D gene is possibly TRBD1 (5 bases). The CDR3 runs to 17 residues. The V gene's germline CDR1 is MGHDK and CDR2 SYGVNS. The ends were cut back, 1 base at V and 2 bases at J, with 18 bases in the middle. The CDR3 DNA is TGTGCCAGCAGTGAATCTATACGGCAGGGTAGGCCCTACGAGCAGTACTTC. This gives the protein CASSESIRQGRPYEQYF.

V and J are TRBV27 and TRBJ2-5; 9 nucleotides agree with TRBD1. Germline V gene lookup returns CDR1 MNHEY and CDR2 SMNVEV (reference sequence). This CDR3 has 18 residues. V shed 6 bases and J 1 base; nucleotides not matched to a gene: 15. This CDR3 is CASRSIQVPDRGQETQYF. In nucleotides, the CDR3 is TGTGCCAGCAGGAGTATTCAGGTCCCGGACAGGGGCCAAGAGACCCAGTACTTC.

The count of this clone is one. The CDR3 coding sequence is TGTGCTAGTGCCACGACAGGGAGCTACACTGAAGCTTTCTTT. This gives the protein CASATTGSYTEAFF. The chain has TRBV12-5 and TRBJ1-1, with 7 bases identical to TRBD1. The CDR3 loop spans 14 amino acids. V shed 7 bases, J shed 3 bases, and the junction held 8 bases outside the gene matches. Germline-derived CDR1 and CDR2 are LGHNT and FRNRAP.

This chain connects TRBV28 to TRBJ2-1; 14 positions match TRBD2. V lost 2 bases and J lost 7; bases outside the gene matches: 4. This CDR3 comprises 16 residues. Germline CDR1 and CDR2: MDHEN and SYDVKM. In DNA form, the CDR3 reads TGTGCCAGCAGTTTAACCGGGACTAGCGGGAGAAATGAGCAGTTCTTC. This translates into CASSLTGTSGRNEQFF.

V gene TRBV6-1 combines with J gene TRBJ1-5; maybe TRBD1 (6 bases). CDR3 length: 15 amino acids. Trimming cost V 1 base and J 4 bases, with 11 bases left between them. Germline CDR1 is MNHNS and CDR2 is SASEGT. CDR3 loop: CASSEVRGSNQPQHF. CDR3 nucleotide sequence: TGTGCCAGCAGTGAAGTAAGGGGGTCGAATCAGCCCCAGCATTTT.

As to this clone: The sample carries other DNA sequences with the same CDR3. V and J are TRBV6-5 and TRBJ2-7; 10 nucleotides match TRBD1. This CDR3 has 15 residues. The junction had 3 bases not matched to a gene; V was cut back by 2 bases and J by 2 bases. Germline V gene lookup returns CDR1 MNHEY and CDR2 SVGAGI. CDR3 sequence reads: CASSYTGTGAYEQYF. The CDR3 bases are TGTGCCAGCAGTTACACCGGGACAGGGGCCTACGAGCAGTACTTC.

The chain carries TRBV30 and TRBJ2-7; 8 bases line up with TRBD2. The trim removed 0 bases at V and 3 bases at J, leaving 7 bases unmatched. Germline CDR1 is GTSNPN and CDR2 is SVGIG (reference sequence). The CDR3 runs 15 residues. As DNA, the CDR3 is TGTGCCTGGAGTGTGAAAAGCGGGAGAGGCTACGAGCAGTACTTC. Its translation is CAWSVKSGRGYEQYF. Combining the CDR3 with reference TRBV30 and TRBJ2-7 gives the whole variable domain SQTIHQWPATLVQPVGSPLSLECTVEGTSNPNLYWYRQAAGRGLQLLFYSVGIGQISSEVPQNLSASRPQDRQFILSSKKLLLSDSGFYLCAWSVKSGRGYEQYFGPGTRLTVT.